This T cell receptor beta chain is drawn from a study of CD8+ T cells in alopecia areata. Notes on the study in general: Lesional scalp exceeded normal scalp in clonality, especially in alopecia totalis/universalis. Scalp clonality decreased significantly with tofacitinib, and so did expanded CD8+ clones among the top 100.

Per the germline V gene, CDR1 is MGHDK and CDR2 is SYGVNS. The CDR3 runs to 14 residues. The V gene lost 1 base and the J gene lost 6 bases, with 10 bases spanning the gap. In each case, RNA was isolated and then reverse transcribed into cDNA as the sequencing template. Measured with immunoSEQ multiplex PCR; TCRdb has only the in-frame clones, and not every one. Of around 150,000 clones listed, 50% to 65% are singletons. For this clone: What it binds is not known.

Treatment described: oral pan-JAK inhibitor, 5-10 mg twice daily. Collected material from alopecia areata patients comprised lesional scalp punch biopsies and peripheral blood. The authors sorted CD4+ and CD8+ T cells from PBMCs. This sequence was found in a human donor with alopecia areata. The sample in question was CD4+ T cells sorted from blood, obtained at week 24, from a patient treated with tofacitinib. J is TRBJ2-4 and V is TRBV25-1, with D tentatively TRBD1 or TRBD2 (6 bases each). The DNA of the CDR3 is TGTGCCAGCAGTGAATTAGGAGGGGGAAACATTCAGTACTTC. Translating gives CASSELGGGNIQYF.